This T cell receptor (beta chain) is drawn from a study of a mutant IDH1 vaccine in newly diagnosed glioma (dated by TCRdb to the early 2020s). Background for the entire study: In the chemotherapy-containing groups, vaccination started alongside temozolomide cycles, whereas in patients who had radiotherapy alone it started 4-6 weeks after radiotherapy. Of the 32 patients who were treated, about 60% were male and about 40% were female, and the mean age was roughly 40 years. Before enrollment, most patients had been given radiochemotherapy with temozolomide as standard therapy, while the rest had received either radiotherapy alone or temozolomide alone. Peripheral blood samples were drawn at six visits, namely V03 (baseline), V05, V07, V10, V12 and V13. The week-35 safety follow-up was designated visit V12, and the week-47 end of study was designated visit V13. For exploratory analyses, longitudinal TCRB deep sequencing was carried out in some 25 treated patients wherever samples were available. Study-wide conclusions, independent of this receptor: No apparent relationship was observed between pseudoprogression and alterations in the top peripheral T cell clonotypes detected by TCRB sequencing. Availability determined which PBMC samples were chosen for TCRB deep sequencing. The authors stated that sample limitations prevented analyses of patient blood samples from being reproduced. Immune responses induced by the vaccine were seen in 90% to 95% of patients across multiple MHC alleles.

What the time point label conveys for this sample: week 47, end of study. Every vaccine dose consisted of 300 ug of a 20-mer mutant IDH1 peptide in Montanide, administered subcutaneously together with topical imiquimod. Across visits V03 through V10, patients got a total of eight vaccinations, given in weeks 1, 3, 5, 7, 11, 15, 19 and 23. Newly diagnosed WHO grade 3 or 4 IDH1-mutant astrocytomas showing loss of nuclear ATRX were present in the donors. The samples were drawn from NOA16, a multicentre, single-arm, open-label phase I trial in Germany that tested a mutant IDH1 peptide vaccine in humans for the first time. The DNeasy Blood and Tissue Kit was used to extract genomic DNA from EDTA blood for TCRB sequencing. Worth noting for this clone: This receptor's antigen is unknown. Per-nucleotide qualities are absent, and no much larger clonotype sits a single base away.

Receptors were amplified or captured by the immunoSEQ multiplex PCR assay. Following the manufacturer's protocol, the hsTCRB Kit was used to amplify rearranged TCR beta chain sequences. TCRB libraries were sequenced on an Illumina MiSeq. In the original analysis: The proprietary platform of the kit vendor was used for demultiplexing, trimming and gene mapping. Here the immuneACCESS table is served through TCRdb, limited to in-frame sequences with V and J called. Missing clones are a known gap in these copies; in checked studies unresolved V genes cover under half, and the rest lacks a known reason. D and trimming were read from the DNA, whereas the V and J calls and clone size are those reported in that table. A total of about 56,000 clones appear in this sample, roughly four fifths of them only once. Together, the top ten hold about 3.3% of the sample. This sequence originates from a woman in her forties or fifties with glioma. The input for sequencing was PBMCs, taken from a glioma patient whose treatment included an IDH1 peptide vaccine.

The CDR3 is CASSPAPGSSEQYF. The nucleotide sequence reads as follows: TGCGCCAGCAGCCCAGCACCGGGCTCCTCGGAGCAGTACTTC. The sequence links TRBV5-1 to TRBJ2-7; the D gene cannot be named for sure. Between the V and J ends, shortened by 4 bases and 7 bases respectively, the junction contains 18 bases. Taken from the germline V gene, the CDR1 and CDR2 loops are SGHRS and YFSETQ. From its cysteine to its phenylalanine, the CDR3 spans 14 amino acids. The sequence is cut down to CDR3 DNA, 42 bases in frame from base 1. Beyond the CDR3, the reference TRBV5-1 and TRBJ2-7 genes provide the residues; the full variable domain reads: KAGVTQTPRYLIKTRGQQVTLSCSPISGHRSVSWYQQTPGQGLQFLFEYFSETQRNKGNFPGRFSGRQFSNSRSEMNVSTLELGDSALYLCASSPAPGSSEQYFGPGTRLTVT.